The 29 T cell receptor beta chains below all came from one sample that was sequenced in a study of cytotoxic CD8 clonotypes in ibrutinib-treated CLL. Assay used: immunoSEQ multiplex PCR; TCRdb lists only in-frame clones, some missing. The table has around 97,000 clones, 70% to 80% seen once. The sample was PBMCs, taken after 12 months of ibrutinib treatment. These receptors all come from a human donor with chronic lymphocytic leukemia.

V is TRBV29-1 and J is TRBJ2-2; TRBD2 is a possible D gene (6 bases). V lost 3 bases, J lost 1 base, and 9 bases lay in between. The CDR3 totals 14 residues. Germline V gene sequence: CDR1 SQVTM, CDR2 ANQGSEA. The CDR3 loop is CSVDPGVNTGELFF. As DNA, the CDR3 is TGCAGCGTTGATCCGGGGGTGAACACCGGGGAGCTGTTTTTT.

V gene TRBV5-6 combines with J gene TRBJ1-5; tentatively, D is TRBD1 (5 bases). Trimming took 1 base from V and 4 from J, leaving 12 bases between them. Germline CDR1 is SGHDT and CDR2 is YYEEEE. CDR3 length: 15 residues. The DNA of the CDR3 is TGTGCCAGCAGCTTGAGTGACAGCCCAAATCAGCCCCAGCATTTT. It specifies CASSLSDSPNQPQHF.

Details on this clone: Other nucleotide sequences in the sample specify the same CDR3. The chain combines TRBV9 with TRBJ2-7, with D possibly being TRBD1 (6 bases). Trimming took 0 bases from V and 0 from J, leaving 10 bases between them. CDR3 length: 15 amino acids. Looked up from germline, CDR1 is SGDLS and CDR2 is YYNGEE. CDR3 nucleotide sequence: TGTGCCAGCAGCGTAGCGACAGGCTACTCCTACGAGCAGTACTTC. This translates into CASSVATGYSYEQYF.

J is TRBJ2-5 and V is TRBV14; 8 bases are a match to TRBD2. The CDR3 totals 15 residues. Germline values: CDR1 SGHDN, CDR2 FVKESK. J was trimmed by 5 bases and V by 2 bases; bases with no gene match: 7. CDR3 sequence (DNA): TGTGCCAGCAGCCAATTGGCGGGAGGCAGGGAGACCCAGTACTTC. Amino acids: CASSQLAGGRETQYF.

The genes are TRBV28 and TRBJ2-7; 11 positions agree with TRBD1. This CDR3 comprises 15 residues. V gave up 6 bases and J gave up 5 bases; unmatched junction bases: 9. CDR1 is MDHEN, CDR2 SYDVKM, per germline. CDR3 coding DNA: TGTGCCAGCAGCCCAACCCGGGACAGGGGGGACGAGCAGTACTTC. Its translation is CASSPTRDRGDEQYF.

The CDR3 DNA is TGCAGCGCCCCCTGGTCGGACAGATACAATGAGCAGTTCTTC. This translates into CSAPWSDRYNEQFF. V and J are TRBV29-1 and TRBJ2-1; D may be TRBD1 (6 bases). CDR1 SQVTM and CDR2 ANQGSEA come from the germline V gene. CDR3 length: 14 residues. Between the trimmed V and J ends, which lost 7 bases and 4 bases, there was a span of 17 bases.

The genes are TRBV6-5 and TRBJ1-1; 9 nucleotides agree with TRBD1. This CDR3 comprises 14 residues. Germline CDR1 MNHEY, CDR2 SVGAGI. J was trimmed by 4 bases and V by 4 bases; bases with no gene match: 4. For the CDR3, the DNA is TGTGCCAGCAGTTCCGGGACAGGGCGCACTGAAGCTTTCTTT. It encodes CASSSGTGRTEAFF.

V is TRBV30 and J is TRBJ2-1; D gene uncertain. Trimming took off 0 bases at V and 3 bases at J, with 3 bases between the two ends. The germline CDR1 and CDR2 sequences are GTSNPN and SVGIG (reference sequence). The CDR3 totals 12 residues. CDR3 sequence (DNA): TGTGCCTGGAGTGTACTCTACAATGAGCAGTTCTTC. The encoded protein is CAWSVLYNEQFF.

This chain uses TRBV27 with TRBJ2-5, with D perhaps matching TRBD1 (6 bases). V shed 0 bases and J shed 5 bases, with 10 bases lying between them. This CDR3 spans 14 amino acids. From germline, CDR1 is MNHEY and CDR2 SMNVEV (reference sequence). The CDR3 protein is CASSLSRGGETQYF. The CDR3 region has the DNA TGTGCCAGCAGTTTATCCAGGGGTGGTGAGACCCAGTACTTC.

The genes are TRBV7-3 and TRBJ2-3; D unresolved. This CDR3 region has 12 residues. V lost 5 bases and J 2 bases, leaving 5 bases between the germline ends. CDR1 and CDR2 from the germline V gene are SGHTA and FQGTGA. CDR3 nucleotides: TGTGCCAGCAGCCTAGACACAGATACGCAGTATTTT. It specifies CASSLDTDTQYF.

The genes are TRBV6-4 and TRBJ2-7, with TRBD1 matching over 10 bases. Unmatched junction bases numbered 5, after V lost 10 bases and J lost 2 bases. The CDR3 has 13 residues. CDR1 and CDR2 from the germline V gene are MRHNA and SNTAGT. The CDR3 DNA reads as TGTGCCACGCCGGGACAGGGGACCTACGAGCAGTACTTC. Amino acid sequence: CATPGQGTYEQYF.

V usage is TRBV7-3 and J usage is TRBJ1-1; D ambiguous. The CDR3 covers 13 residues. V was pared by 6 bases and J by 6 bases, with 14 bases between. Per germline, CDR1 SGHTA and CDR2 FQGTGA. DNA of the CDR3: TGTGCCAGCAGTCAAGGTTACGGGGCTGAAGCTTTCTTT. This gives the protein CASSQGYGAEAFF. The full variable domain, in which reference TRBV7-3 and TRBJ1-1 provide the parts outside the CDR3, is GAGVSQTPSNKVTEKGKYVELRCDPISGHTALYWYRQSLGQGPEFLIYFQGTGAADDSGLPNDRFFAVRPEGSVSTLKIQRTERGDSAVYLCASSQGYGAEAFFGQGTRLTVV.

This chain links TRBV30 with TRBJ2-1; 12 positions agree with TRBD2. The germline CDR1 and CDR2 sequences are GTSNPN and SVGIG (reference sequence). V was pared by 3 bases and J by 4 bases, with 7 bases of the junction left unmatched. The CDR3 totals 16 residues. CDR3 sequence: CAWSLTSGGPYNEQFF. Written as DNA, the CDR3 is TGTGCCTGGAGCTTGACTAGCGGGGGCCCATACAATGAGCAGTTCTTC.

The V call is TRBV14, the J call TRBJ2-7; D tentatively fits TRBD1 or TRBD2 (5 bases each). Germline V lookup: CDR1 SGHDN, CDR2 FVKESK. CDR3 size: 11 residues. V dropped 5 bases and J dropped 9 bases, with 11 bases sitting between them. The CDR3 DNA follows: TGTGCCAGCAGCTTAGGGACGTCGCAGTACTTC. Protein product: CASSLGTSQYF.

The V call is TRBV7-2, the J call TRBJ2-5; D uncertain. Trimming cost V 1 base and J 4 bases, with 7 bases left between them. The V gene's germline CDR1 is SGHTA and CDR2 FQGNSA. CDR3 length equals 13 residues. The CDR3 coding sequence is TGTGCCAGCAGCTTAGACCTTCTAGAGACCCAGTACTTC. It translates to CASSLDLLETQYF.

This clone was recorded once. This chain links TRBV28 with TRBJ2-7; TRBD1 agrees at 8 bases. This CDR3 contains 12 residues. CDR1 is MDHEN and CDR2 is SYDVKM in the germline V gene. The ends lost 4 bases at V and 7 bases at J; junction bases unmatched: 3. The CDR3: CASSSYRGEQYF. The DNA for the CDR3 is TGTGCCAGCAGTTCCTACAGGGGGGAGCAGTACTTC.

J is TRBJ1-5 and V is TRBV7-9; D perhaps matches TRBD1 (5 bases). The CDR3 is 16 amino acids. The germline V and J ends were trimmed by 1 base and 3 bases, with 13 bases remaining between them. Germline V gene lookup returns CDR1 SEHNR and CDR2 FQNEAQ (reference sequence). CDR3 nucleotides: TGTGCCAGCAGCTTAGGATGGACAACTGACAATCAGCCCCAGCATTTT. Amino acids: CASSLGWTTDNQPQHF.

This clone was recorded a few times. The J gene is TRBJ2-7, the V gene TRBV27, with TRBD1 matching over 9 bases. This CDR3 has 14 residues. The germline V gene encodes CDR1 MNHEY and CDR2 SMNVEV (reference sequence). Trimming cost V 6 bases and J 4 bases; bases outside gene matches: 7. The CDR3 is CASSFRDRDYEQYF. CDR3 bases: TGTGCCAGCAGCTTCCGGGACAGGGATTACGAGCAGTACTTC.

The rearrangement uses TRBV14 and TRBJ1-6; the D is unclear. The CDR3 covers 16 residues. Germline V gives CDR1 SGHDN, CDR2 FVKESK. Trimming shortened V by 3 bases and J by 9 bases, and 18 bases separated the two germline ends. The CDR3 loop is CASSQIWTRRSSPLHF. In DNA form, the CDR3 reads TGTGCCAGCAGCCAGATCTGGACCCGGAGGTCTTCACCCCTCCACTTT.

V usage is TRBV13 and J usage is TRBJ2-1; 8 nucleotides line up with TRBD2. V gave up 2 bases and J gave up 5 bases; unmatched junction bases: 11. The CDR3 extends over 17 amino acids. CDR1 is PRHDT and CDR2 is FYEKMQ in the germline V gene (reference sequence). CDR3 nucleotide sequence: TGTGCCAGCAGCTTAACCCCTCCAGCGGGGGCCCACAATGAGCAGTTCTTC. Protein product: CASSLTPPAGAHNEQFF.

Only one count was recorded for this clone. The CDR3 protein is CASSFRQGANTEAFF. The CDR3 region has the DNA TGCGCCAGCAGCTTTCGACAGGGGGCGAACACTGAAGCTTTCTTT. V usage is TRBV5-1 and J usage is TRBJ1-1; 10 bases line up with TRBD1. V shed 2 bases, J shed 1 base, and the junction held 2 bases outside the gene matches. CDR1 and CDR2 (germline): SGHRS, YFSETQ. The CDR3 covers 15 residues.

The chain combines TRBV5-1 with TRBJ1-5, with D possibly being TRBD1 (5 bases). Germline CDR1 reads SGHRS; CDR2 reads YFSETQ. CDR3 size: 14 residues. The V gene lost 0 bases and the J gene lost 5 bases, with 9 bases spanning the gap. This CDR3 reads CASSLEGRDQPQHF. CDR3 in DNA: TGCGCCAGCAGCTTGGAGGGGAGAGATCAGCCCCAGCATTTT. The full variable domain, with the rest looked up from reference TRBV5-1 and TRBJ1-5, is KAGVTQTPRYLIKTRGQQVTLSCSPISGHRSVSWYQQTPGQGLQFLFEYFSETQRNKGNFPGRFSGRQFSNSRSEMNVSTLELGDSALYLCASSLEGRDQPQHFGDGTRLSIL.

Only one count was recorded for this clone. This chain uses TRBV7-9 with TRBJ2-3; TRBD2 matches at 13 bases. The ends lost 5 bases at V and 5 bases at J; junction bases unmatched: 7. The CDR3 runs 16 residues. Germline V gene lookup returns CDR1 SEHNR and CDR2 FQNEAQ (reference sequence). The CDR3 region is CASSVRLAGGVDTQYF. CDR3 bases: TGTGCCAGCAGCGTTAGACTAGCGGGGGGCGTAGATACGCAGTATTTT.

J is TRBJ1-3 and V is TRBV9, with TRBD1 as a possible D gene (5 bases). The V gene's germline CDR1 is SGDLS and CDR2 YYNGEE. The CDR3 spans 15 residues. The V end was cut by 2 bases, the J end by 0 bases, with 9 bases between. This CDR3 is CASSVRGSSGNTIYF. The CDR3 DNA follows: TGTGCCAGCAGCGTCCGGGGGAGCTCTGGAAACACCATATATTTT.

The chain recombines TRBV4-2 with TRBJ2-7, with D possibly TRBD1 on 5 matching bases. The CDR3 runs 16 residues. Trimming removed 0 bases from V and 0 bases from J, with 12 bases in between. Germline values: CDR1 LGHNA, CDR2 YNFKEQ. DNA for the CDR3: TGTGCCAGCAGCCAAGATCCCCCGACAGTCTCCTACGAGCAGTACTTC. Amino acid sequence: CASSQDPPTVSYEQYF.

This clone was detected many times. The chain couples TRBV18 to TRBJ2-7; a weak D match, TRBD1 (6 bases). V was pared by 3 bases and J by 5 bases, with 20 bases between. In germline, CDR1 is KGHSH, CDR2 LQKENI. CDR3 length: 16 residues. CDR3 coding DNA: TGTGCCAGCTCACCTGAAGACAGGTTAGCCATGGACGAGCAGTACTTC. Translation gives CASSPEDRLAMDEQYF.

The chain recombines TRBV9 with TRBJ2-6, with D perhaps TRBD1 (5 bases). CDR1 is SGDLS, CDR2 YYNGEE, per germline. Trimming shortened V by 3 bases and J by 4 bases, and 14 bases separated the two germline ends. This CDR3 comprises 16 residues. This chain's CDR3 is CASSATVGSGANVLTF. CDR3 sequence (DNA): TGTGCCAGCAGCGCGACAGTAGGGTCAGGGGCCAACGTCCTGACTTTC.

The V call is TRBV27, the J call TRBJ1-5; D unresolved. CDR3 length: 13 amino acids. Deletions cut 5 bases from V and 4 bases from J, with 9 bases between. Germline lookup yields CDR1 MNHEY and CDR2 SMNVEV (reference sequence). Here the CDR3 DNA reads TGTGCCAGCAGTCCCTTTCGGAATCAGCCCCAGCATTTT. Translated, it gives CASSPFRNQPQHF.

DNA for the CDR3: TGCGCCAGCAGTGAGTCGGGACAGGGGGATCGGAATGGCTACACCTTC. Residues: CASSESGQGDRNGYTF. The chain carries TRBV10-1 and TRBJ1-2; 11 bases are shared with TRBD1. The CDR3 sequence is 16 residues long. After removal of 0 bases from V and 6 bases from J, the junction contained 6 bases not matched to a gene. The germline V gene has CDR1 WNHNN and CDR2 SYGVQD (reference sequence).